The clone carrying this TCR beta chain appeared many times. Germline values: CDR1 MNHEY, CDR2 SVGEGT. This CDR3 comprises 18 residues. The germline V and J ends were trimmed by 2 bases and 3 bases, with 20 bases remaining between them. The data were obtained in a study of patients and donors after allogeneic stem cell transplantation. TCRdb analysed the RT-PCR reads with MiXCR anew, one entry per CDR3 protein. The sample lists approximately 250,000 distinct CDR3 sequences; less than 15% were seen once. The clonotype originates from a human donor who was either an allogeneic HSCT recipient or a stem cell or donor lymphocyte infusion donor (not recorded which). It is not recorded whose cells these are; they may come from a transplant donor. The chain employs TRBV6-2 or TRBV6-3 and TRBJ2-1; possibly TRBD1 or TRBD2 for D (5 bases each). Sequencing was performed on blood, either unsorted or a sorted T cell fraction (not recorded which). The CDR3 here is CASSYAALVGVNYNEQFF. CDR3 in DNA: TGTGCCAGCAGTTACGCCGCTTTGGTGGGGGTCAACTACAATGAGCAGTTCTTC.